One and the same sample provided the 7 T cell receptor beta chains below, sequenced in a study of patients and donors after allogeneic stem cell transplantation. MiXCR, applied by TCRdb to the RT-PCR reads, yields one record per CDR3 protein. Of more than 150,000 distinct CDR3 sequences in the sample, roughly two fifths were seen once. Sample: blood, either unsorted or a sorted T cell fraction (not recorded which). The receptors come from a human donor who was either an allogeneic HSCT recipient or a stem cell or donor lymphocyte infusion donor (not recorded which). It is not recorded whose cells these are; they may come from a transplant donor.

This clonotype was observed a few times. The V call is TRBV12-3 or TRBV12-4, the J call TRBJ1-3; 7 nucleotides agree with TRBD1. Trimming cost V 6 bases and J 0 bases; bases outside gene matches: 5. The CDR3 is made up of 15 amino acids. CDR3 residues: CASSRTGISGNTIYF. The CDR3 DNA follows: TGTGCCAGCAGCAGGACAGGCATCTCTGGAAACACCATATATTTT.

This clonotype has more than one count but fewer than ten. The chain recombines TRBV7-9 with TRBJ1-6; D gene uncertain. Germline CDR1 reads SEHNR; CDR2 reads FQNEAQ (reference sequence). V lost 0 bases to trimming and J lost 7 bases, with 10 bases between them. The CDR3 contains 15 residues. DNA for the CDR3: TGTGCCAGCAGCTTAGCGCCAGCCCGGAATTCACCCCTCCACTTT. Its protein product is CASSLAPARNSPLHF.

This CDR3 reads CSVEGEVGNEQYF. The CDR3 nucleotides are TGCAGCGTTGAAGGAGAAGTAGGAAACGAGCAGTACTTC. The chain joins TRBV29-1 to TRBJ2-7; D not resolved. V was pared by 1 base and J by 5 bases, with 12 bases between. CDR1 and CDR2 from the germline V gene are SQVTM and ANQGSEA. There are 13 residues in the CDR3.

The CDR3 reads CASSFLRQPNTEAFF. The CDR3 nucleotides are TGTGCCAGCAGTTTCTTAAGACAGCCCAACACTGAAGCTTTCTTT. This sequence joins TRBV12-3 or TRBV12-4 and TRBJ1-1; weak D call: TRBD1 (5 bases). Trimming pared 3 bases from V and 2 bases from J, leaving 13 bases between. This CDR3 has 15 amino acids.

This clonotype was detected a few times. The gene calls are TRBV24-1 and TRBJ1-5; tentative D call: TRBD1 (5 bases). V shed 9 bases and J shed 4 bases, with 12 bases lying between them. The CDR3 contains 13 residues. The germline gives CDR1 KGHDR, CDR2 SFDVKD. The CDR3 sequence: CATSRTPNQPQHF. In nucleotides, the CDR3 is TGTGCCACCTCCAGGACACCGAATCAGCCCCAGCATTTT.

This rearrangement joins TRBV9 to TRBJ1-4, with D tentatively TRBD1 (5 bases). The CDR3 contains 17 residues. Germline-derived CDR1 and CDR2 are SGDLS and YYNGEE. Trimming pared 3 bases from V and 0 bases from J, leaving 15 bases between. CDR3 in amino acids: CASSARDLIATNEKLFF. The CDR3 DNA reads TGTGCCAGCAGCGCGAGGGACCTAATAGCAACTAATGAAAAACTGTTTTTT.

This clonotype turned up a few times. This chain's CDR3 is CASRKDLGNEKLFF. Here the CDR3 DNA reads TGTGCCAGCAGAAAGGACCTGGGAAATGAAAAACTGTTTTTT. This chain links TRBV12-3 or TRBV12-4 with TRBJ1-4; D is ambiguous. The CDR3 length is 14 residues. Between the trimmed V and J ends, which lost 6 bases and 5 bases, there was a span of 13 bases.